This passage covers 9 T cell receptor beta chains from one sample sequenced in a study of T cell responses to AZD1222 COVID-19 vaccine. Clones were read by immunoSEQ multiplex PCR, and TCRdb kept only the in-frame ones, dropping some. The profile shows 95,000 to 150,000 clones, approximately 92% of them singletons. The sequenced sample was peripheral blood, obtained 28 days after the second AZD1222 dose. These TCRs come from an adult who received the AZD1222 COVID-19 vaccine.

In nucleotides, the CDR3 is TGTGCCAGCAGTTATTTTTCGGTGGACTATGGCTACACCTTC. Residues: CASSYFSVDYGYTF. J is TRBJ1-2 and V is TRBV6-6; D ambiguous. CDR1 MNHNY and CDR2 SVGAGI come from the germline V gene (reference sequence). With 3 bases removed from V and 3 bases from J, the gap between germline ends came to 11 bases. This CDR3 is 14 amino acids long.

The chain is built from TRBV5-1 and TRBJ1-2; TRBD1 aligns across 7 bases. V gave up 4 bases and J gave up 0 bases; unmatched junction bases: 12. The CDR3 consists of 17 residues. Germline V CDR1 and CDR2: SGHRS, YFSETQ. The CDR3 coding sequence is TGCGCCAGCAGCCGGAGGACATGGGACAGCTCTAACTATGGCTACACCTTC. Translated, it gives CASSRRTWDSSNYGYTF.

J is TRBJ2-7 and V is TRBV5-1; D possibly uses TRBD1 or TRBD2 (6 bases each). Germline V gene data show CDR1 as SGHRS and CDR2 as YFSETQ. The CDR3 is 14 residues long. Trimming took 7 bases from V and 5 from J, leaving 19 bases between them. In DNA form, the CDR3 reads TGCGCCAGCGGACGTAGGGGGGATGACAACGAGCAGTACTTC. Encoded protein: CASGRRGDDNEQYF.

V gene TRBV5-4 combines with J gene TRBJ2-3; TRBD2 agrees at 10 bases. J lost 2 bases, V lost 3 bases, and 3 bases had no gene match. CDR1 and CDR2 (germline): SGHNT, YYREEE (reference sequence). The CDR3 spans 15 residues. DNA of the CDR3: TGTGCCAGCAGCTCAGCGGGAGGGGCCACAGATACGCAGTATTTT. This codes for CASSSAGGATDTQYF.

The CDR3 region is CASNARATYEQYF. The CDR3 nucleotides read TGTGCCAGCAATGCCAGGGCCACCTACGAGCAGTACTTC. The chain has TRBV6-5 and TRBJ2-7; D might be TRBD1 (5 bases). Trimming pared 7 bases from V and 2 bases from J, leaving 12 bases between. The CDR3 has 13 amino acids. Germline V gene sequence: CDR1 MNHEY, CDR2 SVGAGI.

The rearrangement joins TRBV5-4 to TRBJ2-1, with 9 bases fitting TRBD2. With 0 bases clipped from V and 7 bases from J, the junction kept 8 bases outside the gene matches. Germline values: CDR1 SGHNT, CDR2 YYREEE (reference sequence). The CDR3 contains 16 residues. The CDR3 nucleotides read TGTGCCAGCAGCTTGGCCGTGGCGGGGGGGCGTAATGAGCAGTTCTTC. This encodes CASSLAVAGGRNEQFF.

The chain employs TRBV6-5 and TRBJ2-7, with TRBD1 matching over 8 bases. This CDR3 comprises 15 residues. The junction had 5 bases not matched to a gene; V was cut back by 2 bases and J by 2 bases. Germline assignment: CDR1 MNHEY and CDR2 SVGAGI. The DNA for the CDR3 is TGTGCCAGCAGTTACGACAGGGGCGTCGCCTACGAGCAGTACTTC. Translating it yields CASSYDRGVAYEQYF.

The chain couples TRBV19 to TRBJ2-7; D perhaps matches TRBD1 (5 bases). The germline CDR1 and CDR2 sequences are LNHDA and SQIVND (reference sequence). This CDR3 is 14 amino acids long. V was shortened by 1 base and J by 3 bases, with 10 bases between the two germline ends. The CDR3 nucleotides read TGTGCCAGTAGTATAGGACAGCTGGGCTACGAGCAGTACTTC. Translated: CASSIGQLGYEQYF.

The chain carries TRBV9 and TRBJ1-1; D is unclear. The length of the CDR3 is 12 residues. In germline, CDR1 is SGDLS, CDR2 YYNGEE. V was shortened by 5 bases and J by 0 bases, with 5 bases between the two germline ends. The CDR3 DNA follows: TGTGCCAGCAGGCTCATGAACACTGAAGCTTTCTTT. This codes for CASRLMNTEAFF.